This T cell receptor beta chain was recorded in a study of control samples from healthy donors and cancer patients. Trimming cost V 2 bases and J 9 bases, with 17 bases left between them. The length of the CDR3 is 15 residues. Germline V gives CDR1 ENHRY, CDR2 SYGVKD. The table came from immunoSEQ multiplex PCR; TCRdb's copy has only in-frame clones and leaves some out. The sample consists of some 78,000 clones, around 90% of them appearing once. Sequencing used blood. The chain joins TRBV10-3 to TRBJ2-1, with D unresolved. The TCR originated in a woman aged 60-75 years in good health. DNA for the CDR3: TGTGCCATCAGTGAGGGAACCCCCTCGTCGGGTGAGCAGTTCTTC. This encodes CAISEGTPSSGEQFF.